This T cell receptor beta chain was profiled in a study of a mutant IDH1 vaccine in newly diagnosed glioma. The assay was immunoSEQ multiplex PCR, and TCRdb's table has in-frame clones only and misses some. The table records roughly 62,000 clones, around 84% of them present only once. To note about this clone: The antigen is undetermined.

The CDR3 consists of 14 residues. The V gene's germline CDR1 is LNHDA and CDR2 SQIVND (reference sequence). V lost 5 bases, J lost 8 bases, and 7 bases stayed unmatched. Time point indicated: week 5, during vaccination. Doses of 300 ug of mutant IDH1 20-mer peptide were given with topical imiquimod. This chain connects TRBV19 to TRBJ1-4; 8 bases align to TRBD1. This sequence was found in a woman between 45 and 60 years old with glioma. The sample in question was PBMCs, obtained from a glioma patient whose treatment included an IDH1 peptide vaccine. CDR3: CASSLRQGLEKLFF. CDR3 sequence (DNA): TGTGCCAGTAGTCTACGACAGGGGTTAGAAAAACTGTTTTTT.